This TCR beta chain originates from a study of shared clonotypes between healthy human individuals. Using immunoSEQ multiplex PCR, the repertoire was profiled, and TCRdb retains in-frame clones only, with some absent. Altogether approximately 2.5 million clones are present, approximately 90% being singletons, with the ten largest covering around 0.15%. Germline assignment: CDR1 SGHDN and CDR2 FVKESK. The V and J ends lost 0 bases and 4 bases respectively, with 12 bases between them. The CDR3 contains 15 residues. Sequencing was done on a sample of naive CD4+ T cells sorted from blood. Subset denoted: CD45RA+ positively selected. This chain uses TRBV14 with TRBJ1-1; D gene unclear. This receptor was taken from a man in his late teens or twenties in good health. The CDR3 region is CASSQDGSGGTEAFF. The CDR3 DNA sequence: TGTGCCAGCAGCCAAGATGGATCGGGTGGCACTGAAGCTTTCTTT.